Below are 21 T cell receptor beta chains sequenced from a single sample in a study of T cells in Graves' hyperthyroidism and ophthalmopathy. It was RNA transcripts that yielded the amplified TCR beta CDR3 regions. An initial round of RT-PCR targeting the TCR CDR3 relied on the HTBI primer set. Each CDR3 protein is one row after TCRdb ran MiXCR on the multiplex PCR reads. The sample lists about 640,000 distinct CDR3 sequences; about 20% were seen once. The sample consisted of blood. The receptors come from a man aged 30 to 39 with Graves' ophthalmopathy.

There are a few counts of this clonotype. The chain has TRBV12-3 or TRBV12-4 and TRBJ2-3, with D possibly being TRBD1 (5 bases). Deletions cut 6 bases from V and 0 bases from J, with 10 bases between. The CDR3 has 14 amino acids. CDR3 amino acids: CASRQDSSTDTQYF. The DNA of the CDR3 is TGTGCCAGCAGACAGGATAGTAGCACAGATACGCAGTATTTT.

Only a few counts were recorded for this clonotype. This chain uses TRBV28 with TRBJ2-1; a weak D match, TRBD2 (5 bases). Germline CDR1 is MDHEN and CDR2 is SYDVKM. The CDR3 spans 17 residues. Deletions cut 2 bases from V and 0 bases from J, with 14 bases between. The CDR3 bases are TGTGCCAGCAGTTTACCGGGTAGCGCGAGCTCCTACAATGAGCAGTTCTTC. This encodes CASSLPGSASSYNEQFF.

The chain is built from TRBV5-1 and TRBJ1-5; the match to TRBD1 covers 9 bases. J lost 3 bases, V lost 4 bases, and 5 bases had no gene match. This CDR3 spans 15 amino acids. CDR1 and CDR2 (germline): SGHRS, YFSETQ. CDR3 coding DNA: TGCGCCAGCAGCCGGACAGGGGCCAACAATCAGCCCCAGCATTTT. It encodes CASSRTGANNQPQHF.

This clonotype was counted a few times. Here the CDR3 reads CASSLLANQETQYF. CDR3 in DNA: TGTGCCAGCAGCTTACTGGCGAATCAAGAGACCCAGTACTTC. The chain joins TRBV11-3 to TRBJ2-5; the D is unclear. Trimming took off 2 bases at V and 2 bases at J, with 9 bases between the two ends. CDR1 is SGHNT, CDR2 YENEEA, per germline. The CDR3 spans 14 residues.

J is TRBJ1-5 and V is TRBV6-1; D gene unclear. The V and J ends lost 6 bases and 4 bases respectively, with 19 bases between them. This CDR3 comprises 16 residues. Germline values: CDR1 MNHNS, CDR2 SASEGT. This CDR3 reads CASRGLIPFWNQPQHF. As DNA, the CDR3 is TGTGCCAGCAGGGGGTTGATACCCTTTTGGAATCAGCCCCAGCATTTT.

The table lists this clonotype with many counts. The chain links TRBV7-3 to TRBJ1-1; TRBD1 is a possible D gene (5 bases). The CDR3 has 15 amino acids. Trimming took 2 bases from V and 1 from J, leaving 11 bases between them. CDR1 is SGHTA and CDR2 is FQGTGA in the germline V gene. The DNA of the CDR3 is TGTGCCAGCAGCTTAGTGGGGGACCCGAACACTGAAGCTTTCTTT. This codes for CASSLVGDPNTEAFF.

V gene TRBV19 combines with J gene TRBJ2-3, with TRBD2 as a possible D gene (6 bases). The CDR3 sequence is 15 residues long. The germline CDR1 and CDR2 sequences are LNHDA and SQIVND (reference sequence). V lost 7 bases, J lost 0 bases, and 14 bases lay in between. The CDR3 region is CASTPLGLSTDTQYF. The CDR3 nucleotides are TGTGCCAGTACCCCCCTGGGACTTAGCACAGATACGCAGTATTTT.

The V and J genes are TRBV29-1 and TRBJ2-3; 12 bases align to TRBD2. CDR3 length: 22 amino acids. Trimming took 4 bases from V and 0 from J; bases not matched to a gene: 23. Germline V gene data show CDR1 as SQVTM and CDR2 as ANQGSEA. The CDR3 loop is CSVGSRGRTSGKVPPSTDTQYF. In nucleotides, the CDR3 is TGCAGCGTTGGGAGCAGGGGGAGGACTAGCGGGAAGGTCCCTCCTAGCACAGATACGCAGTATTTT.

The genes are TRBV28 and TRBJ2-7; either TRBD1 or TRBD2 may supply D (5 bases each). Germline lookup yields CDR1 MDHEN and CDR2 SYDVKM. The length of the CDR3 is 14 residues. V was clipped by 9 bases and J by 0 bases, with 15 bases between them. The CDR3 DNA sequence: TGTGCCAGGAGACCCGGGACGTTCTCCTACGAGCAGTACTTC. Translation gives CARRPGTFSYEQYF.

V is TRBV4-1 and J is TRBJ2-7; 14 bases match TRBD2. The CDR3 spans 18 residues. Germline V CDR1 and CDR2: MGHRA, YSYEKL. The V gene end was trimmed by 0 bases and the J gene end by 3 bases; junction bases not matched to a gene: 7. In nucleotides, the CDR3 is TGCGCCAGCAGCCAAGAGGGGGGACTAGCGGGAGTAAACTACGAGCAGTACTTC. As protein: CASSQEGGLAGVNYEQYF.

The table lists this clonotype with many counts. This sequence joins TRBV12-3 or TRBV12-4 and TRBJ1-1, with a possible D match to TRBD1 (6 bases). V was cut by 6 bases and J by 1 base, with 9 bases left in between. This CDR3 has 13 residues. The CDR3 sequence: CASSRTANTEAFF. CDR3 bases: TGTGCCAGCAGCCGGACAGCGAACACTGAAGCTTTCTTT.

Comment on this clonotype: It may be a read error: a sequence one base away is much more abundant. This chain connects TRBV12-3 or TRBV12-4 to TRBJ1-5; TRBD1 aligns across 8 bases. CDR3 length: 15 residues. V lost 6 bases to trimming and J lost 6 bases; unmatched junction nucleotides: 10. The CDR3 region is CASSQSAGGIQPQHF. In nucleotides, the CDR3 is TGTGCCAGCAGCCAATCGGCAGGGGGCATTCAGCCCCAGCATTTT.

There are a few counts of this clonotype. V gene TRBV28 combines with J gene TRBJ1-5; 7 nucleotides agree with TRBD1. The CDR3 sequence is 15 residues long. Trimming cost V 3 bases and J 3 bases; bases outside gene matches: 5. Germline V gene lookup returns CDR1 MDHEN and CDR2 SYDVKM. For the CDR3, the DNA is TGTGCCAGCAGTTTCCCGGGACAGACCAATCAGCCCCAGCATTTT. Its protein product is CASSFPGQTNQPQHF.

In this sample, this clonotype turned up a few times. As DNA, the CDR3 is TGCGCCAGCAGCCAAGGCGACACTGAAAAACTGTTTTTT. It codes for CASSQGDTEKLFF. This chain uses TRBV4-1 with TRBJ1-4; D call uncertain. Germline assignment: CDR1 MGHRA and CDR2 YSYEKL. The CDR3 covers 13 residues. Trimming removed 1 base from V and 7 bases from J, with 7 bases in between.

There are a few counts of this clonotype. The V call is TRBV27, the J call TRBJ1-5, with D uncertain. The V end was cut by 3 bases, the J end by 6 bases, with 9 bases between. The CDR3 consists of 13 residues. CDR1 MNHEY and CDR2 SMNVEV come from the germline V gene (reference sequence). CDR3 sequence reads: CASSFYAGQPQHF. In DNA form, the CDR3 reads TGTGCCAGCAGTTTCTACGCGGGTCAGCCCCAGCATTTT.

This clonotype was observed at least ten times. This sequence joins TRBV5-1 and TRBJ2-3; 13 nucleotides align to TRBD2. This CDR3 spans 17 amino acids. The V segment lost 5 bases and the J segment 4 bases; nucleotides outside the gene matches: 10. From germline, CDR1 is SGHRS and CDR2 YFSETQ. CDR3 loop: CASRRGLAGRQADTQYF. As DNA, the CDR3 is TGCGCCAGCAGGAGGGGACTAGCGGGGAGACAGGCAGATACGCAGTATTTT.

The chain uses TRBV2 and TRBJ2-7; possibly TRBD1 or TRBD2 for D (6 bases each). Germline assignment: CDR1 SNHLY and CDR2 FYNNEI. CDR3 length: 14 amino acids. Trimming took off 6 bases at V and 2 bases at J, with 14 bases between the two ends. The CDR3 DNA sequence: TGTGCCAGCAGAGGGGGGAGTCTCCCCTACGAGCAGTACTTC. This encodes CASRGGSLPYEQYF.

The chain combines TRBV12-3 or TRBV12-4 with TRBJ2-1; 12 bases match TRBD2. The CDR3 runs to 18 residues. Losses at the gene ends were 7 bases for V and 8 bases for J; bases not matched to a gene: 18. The CDR3 sequence: CASKTGTSGFEDSHEQFF. The DNA for the CDR3 is TGTGCCAGCAAGACCGGGACTAGCGGGTTTGAGGATTCCCATGAGCAGTTCTTC.

This clonotype showed up just a few times. The rearrangement joins TRBV6-1 to TRBJ1-2; possibly TRBD1 for D (5 bases). Trimming removed 10 bases from V and 5 bases from J, with 17 bases in between. The CDR3 runs 13 residues. Germline V CDR1 and CDR2: MNHNS, SASEGT. CDR3 nucleotide sequence: TGTGCCACCTGGGGACGGGAGGCTTATGGCTACACCTTC. Its protein is CATWGREAYGYTF.

This clonotype appeared a few times. This rearrangement joins TRBV25-1 to TRBJ1-1; D is ambiguous. The CDR3 extends over 11 amino acids. Trimming took off 4 bases at V and 8 bases at J, with 8 bases between the two ends. Germline V gives CDR1 MGHDK, CDR2 SYGVNS. CDR3 sequence: CASSVGGEAFF. DNA of the CDR3: TGTGCCAGCAGTGTTGGAGGGGAAGCTTTCTTT.

The table lists this clonotype with a few counts. The chain links TRBV5-5 to TRBJ1-2; perhaps TRBD1 as D (6 bases). Germline assignment: CDR1 SGHKS and CDR2 YYEKEE (reference sequence). This CDR3 has 16 amino acids. V lost 0 bases to trimming and J lost 4 bases, with 16 bases between them. The CDR3 region has the DNA TGTGCCAGCAGCTTGGTAGGTCAGGGGACCCTCTATGGCTACACCTTC. This sequence encodes CASSLVGQGTLYGYTF.